What follows are 19 T cell receptor beta chains derived from one specimen sequenced in a study of vaccination and CD4 T cells after COVID-19. Treatment specified: approximately 9-day PBMC culture with coronavirus spike peptide pools or control peptides (ViraFEST assay). Sequenced with the Oncomine TCR Beta short-read assay was DNA taken from cultured CD4+ T cells. MiXCR was run by TCRdb on the PCR reads, yielding one entry per CDR3 protein. There are roughly 23,000 distinct CDR3 sequences in the sample; 44% occur only once, and about a fifth lies in the top ten. No cognate antigen is known for these TCRs. Sequencing was performed on CD4+ T cells from blood, cultured in vitro, taken before SARS-CoV-2 vaccination. The receptors were sampled from a human donor who received a COVID-19 vaccine.

The chain has TRBV7-9 and TRBJ2-2; D is uncertain. Germline-derived CDR1 and CDR2 are SEHNR and FQNEAQ (reference sequence). CDR3 size: 14 residues. V gave up 5 bases and J gave up 4 bases, with 11 bases separating them. CDR3 in DNA: TGTGCCAGCAGCCTAAGATTAGCCACCGGGGAGCTGTTTTTT. Protein sequence: CASSLRLATGELFF.

The V call is TRBV7-2, the J call TRBJ2-5; 8 nucleotides agree with TRBD2. The CDR3 runs to 16 residues. CDR1 and CDR2 (germline): SGHTA, FQGNSA. V lost 1 base to trimming and J lost 4 bases; unmatched junction nucleotides: 8. The CDR3 loop reads CASSLVRGGPGETQYF. The CDR3 coding sequence is TGTGCCAGCAGCTTAGTCCGGGGGGGCCCGGGAGAGACCCAGTACTTC.

The chain joins TRBV5-1 to TRBJ2-5; no definite D call. Between the trimmed V and J ends, which lost 3 bases and 2 bases, there was a span of 2 bases. Looked up from germline, CDR1 is SGHRS and CDR2 is YFSETQ. The CDR3 contains 11 residues. The CDR3 loop reads CASSSQETQYF. In DNA form, the CDR3 reads TGCGCCAGCAGCTCACAAGAGACCCAGTACTTC.

The V gene is TRBV28, the J gene TRBJ1-2; 7 bases fit TRBD1. Germline trimming cut 7 bases from V and 3 bases from J; bases unmatched to any gene: 17. The CDR3 is 17 residues long. Germline V gives CDR1 MDHEN, CDR2 SYDVKM. The CDR3 sequence: CASMGPRASQGDYGYTF. CDR3 coding DNA: TGTGCCAGCATGGGCCCCAGGGCGAGTCAGGGGGACTATGGCTACACCTTC.

The chain links TRBV24-1 to TRBJ2-7; 8 nucleotides align to TRBD1. The CDR3 length is 15 residues. J gave up 3 bases and V 4 bases, and 7 bases lay outside the gene matches. Germline CDR1 reads KGHDR; CDR2 reads SFDVKD. CDR3: CATSEFDRGDYEQYF. The DNA for the CDR3 is TGTGCCACCAGTGAATTCGACAGGGGTGACTACGAGCAGTACTTC.

This clonotype was found a few times. V and J are TRBV20-1 and TRBJ2-3; tentatively, D is TRBD1 or TRBD2 (6 bases each). Germline V gene lookup returns CDR1 DFQATT and CDR2 SNEGSKA (reference sequence). Trimming took off 5 bases at V and 1 base at J, with 19 bases between the two ends. The length of the CDR3 is 16 residues. CDR3 amino acids: CSAGDSREGGTDTQYF. The CDR3, as DNA: TGCAGTGCTGGGGACTCAAGAGAGGGGGGCACAGATACGCAGTATTTT.

This sequence joins TRBV12-3 or TRBV12-4 and TRBJ2-7; 9 nucleotides align to TRBD1. There are 13 residues in the CDR3. J was trimmed by 3 bases and V by 6 bases; bases with no gene match: 3. DNA of the CDR3: TGTGCCAGCAGCCGGGACAGGGTCTACGAGCAGTACTTC. Its translation: CASSRDRVYEQYF.

This clonotype came up once. V and J are TRBV14 and TRBJ2-5; possibly TRBD2 for D (6 bases). V was trimmed by 4 bases and J by 4 bases, leaving 16 bases between them. The CDR3 runs to 15 residues. Germline CDR1 reads SGHDN; CDR2 reads FVKESK. CDR3 bases: TGTGCCAGCAGCCGCCTCGTGGGGGGTGGAGAGACCCAGTACTTC. Translation: CASSRLVGGGETQYF.

This clonotype was detected only a few times. The chain carries TRBV10-3 and TRBJ1-2; D might be TRBD1 (6 bases). The CDR3 loop spans 13 amino acids. V lost 6 bases and J 6 bases, leaving 14 bases between the germline ends. CDR1 and CDR2 (germline): ENHRY, SYGVKD. In DNA, the CDR3 is TGTGCCATCAGGGACAGTCCCAACAATGGCTACACCTTC. It translates to CAIRDSPNNGYTF.

The gene calls are TRBV7-9 and TRBJ2-2; D is undetermined. CDR1 is SEHNR, CDR2 FQNEAQ, per germline (reference sequence). The CDR3 has 15 residues. V lost 3 bases to trimming and J lost 4 bases, with 12 bases between them. The CDR3 reads CASSLVAGTTGELFF. Written as DNA, the CDR3 is TGTGCCAGCAGCTTGGTGGCAGGTACCACCGGGGAGCTGTTTTTT.

The rearrangement joins TRBV12-3 or TRBV12-4 to TRBJ1-5, with TRBD1 identical over 10 bases. The CDR3 is made up of 14 amino acids. V lost 6 bases to trimming and J lost 6 bases; unmatched junction nucleotides: 5. DNA of the CDR3: TGTGCCAGCAGCCGGACAGGGGGGTTTCAGCCCCAGCATTTT. The encoded protein is CASSRTGGFQPQHF.

The chain uses TRBV10-2 and TRBJ1-3, with a tentative D call TRBD1 (5 bases). Trimming pared 6 bases from V and 1 base from J, leaving 16 bases between. CDR1 and CDR2 from the germline V gene are WSHSY and SAAADI. The CDR3 sequence is 16 residues long. Written as DNA, the CDR3 is TGCGCCAGCAGGGAGGCCGGGGGTCGATCTGGAAACACCATATATTTT. Translated: CASREAGGRSGNTIYF.

The rearrangement joins TRBV10-3 to TRBJ1-3; no firm D call. Germline CDR1 reads ENHRY; CDR2 reads SYGVKD. Deletions cut 2 bases from V and 0 bases from J, with 14 bases between. The CDR3 is 17 residues long. The CDR3 sequence: CAISEASPGFSGNTIYF. The CDR3 region has the DNA TGTGCCATCAGTGAGGCTTCGCCGGGATTCTCTGGAAACACCATATATTTT.

V is TRBV20-1 and J is TRBJ1-4; D perhaps matches TRBD1 (6 bases). This CDR3 has 15 residues. Germline CDR1 reads DFQATT; CDR2 reads SNEGSKA (reference sequence). V gave up 3 bases and J gave up 8 bases, with 19 bases separating them. Here the CDR3 DNA reads TGCAGTGCTAGGATCCAGACAGGAAGGGTCGAAAAACTGTTTTTT. This encodes CSARIQTGRVEKLFF.

The chain recombines TRBV6-1 with TRBJ1-2, with D perhaps TRBD1 (6 bases). The CDR3 spans 13 residues. V was shortened by 7 bases and J by 0 bases, with 9 bases between the two germline ends. CDR1 and CDR2 (germline): MNHNS, SASEGT. The CDR3 nucleotides read TGTGCCAGCAATACAGGGACTAACTATGGCTACACCTTC. It codes for CASNTGTNYGYTF.

The rearrangement links TRBV29-1 to TRBJ1-2; D gene ambiguous. Per germline, CDR1 SQVTM and CDR2 ANQGSEA. V lost 3 bases, J lost 4 bases, and 9 bases lay in between. This CDR3 has 12 amino acids. The CDR3 loop reads CSVDYSLYGYTF. CDR3 coding DNA: TGCAGCGTTGACTACAGCCTCTATGGCTACACCTTC.

This chain links TRBV6-2 or TRBV6-3 with TRBJ2-5; D is undetermined. The CDR3 spans 13 residues. Trimming shortened V by 2 bases and J by 4 bases, and 8 bases separated the two germline ends. Germline-derived CDR1 and CDR2 are MNHEY and SVGEGT. CDR3 nucleotides: TGTGCCAGCAGTTACGCTAGGATAGAGACCCAGTACTTC. This gives the protein CASSYARIETQYF.

This clonotype was counted only a few times. The chain carries TRBV12-3 or TRBV12-4 and TRBJ1-1, with 7 bases aligning to TRBD1. The V gene end was trimmed by 4 bases and the J gene end by 3 bases; junction bases not matched to a gene: 5. There are 14 residues in the CDR3. CDR3 region: CASSSTGSHTEAFF. Written as DNA, the CDR3 is TGTGCCAGCAGTTCGACAGGGTCTCACACTGAAGCTTTCTTT.

CDR3 nucleotide sequence: TGTGCCAGCAGGTCCGGACAGGGAGAGCAGCCCCAGCATTTT. This codes for CASRSGQGEQPQHF. The chain links TRBV6-1 to TRBJ1-5; 8 nucleotides line up with TRBD1. Germline CDR1 MNHNS, CDR2 SASEGT. V was clipped by 6 bases and J by 7 bases; unmatched bases: 8. The CDR3 extends over 14 amino acids.